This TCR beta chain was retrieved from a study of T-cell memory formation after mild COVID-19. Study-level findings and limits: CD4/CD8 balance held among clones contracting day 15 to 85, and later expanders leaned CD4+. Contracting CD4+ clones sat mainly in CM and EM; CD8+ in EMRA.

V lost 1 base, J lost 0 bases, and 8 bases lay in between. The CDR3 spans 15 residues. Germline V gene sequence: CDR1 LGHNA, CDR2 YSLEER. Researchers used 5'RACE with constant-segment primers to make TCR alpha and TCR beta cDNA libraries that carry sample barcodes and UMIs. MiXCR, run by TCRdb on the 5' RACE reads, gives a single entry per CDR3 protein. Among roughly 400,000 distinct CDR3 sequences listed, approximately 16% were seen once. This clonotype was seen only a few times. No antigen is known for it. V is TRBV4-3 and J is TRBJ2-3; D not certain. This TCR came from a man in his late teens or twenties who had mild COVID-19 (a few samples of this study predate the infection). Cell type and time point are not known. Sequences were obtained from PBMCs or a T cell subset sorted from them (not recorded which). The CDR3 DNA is TGCGCCAGCAGCCAAGGGCTACCTAGCACAGATACGCAGTATTTT. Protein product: CASSQGLPSTDTQYF.